This TCR beta chain derives from a study of cytomegalovirus exposure and HLA in healthy donors. Overall study findings and caveats: Testing in vitro showed a few CMV-associated chains specific for CMV antigens. Most TCR sequences were seen very rarely across donors, but some public TCRs occurred in many.

CDR1 and CDR2 from the germline V gene are MNHNS and SASEGT. The CDR3 is made up of 12 amino acids. The V gene lost 4 bases and the J gene lost 0 bases, with 3 bases spanning the gap. Measured with immunoSEQ multiplex PCR; TCRdb has only the in-frame clones, and not every one. The data show about 250,000 clones, 87% seen once. Remarks on this clone: The antigen remains unidentified.

This receptor was taken from a man between 18 and 35 years old in good health and CMV-seropositive. This sequence joins TRBV6-1 and TRBJ1-1; D ambiguous. Sequenced input: PBMCs. CDR3 residues: CASSVMNTEAFF. The CDR3 DNA follows: TGTGCCAGCAGTGTAATGAACACTGAAGCTTTCTTT.